The 16 T cell receptor beta chains in this list originate from one sample, sequenced in a study of blood T cells in healthy people across ages. The use of a sample-barcoded 5' primer and a J-beta primer mix characterized a second PCR of about 7 to 12 cycles. TCRdb called the 5' RACE reads again in MiXCR, with one record for every CDR3 protein. The table shows over 700,000 distinct CDR3 sequences, with about 55% occurring only once. Sequencing was done on a sample of blood. The receptors stem from a man aged 80 or over in good health.

The chain couples TRBV7-2 to TRBJ2-1; D uncertain. Trimming took 1 base from V and 2 from J, leaving 12 bases between them. The CDR3 has 16 amino acids. Per germline, CDR1 SGHTA and CDR2 FQGNSA. The CDR3 region is CASSLEGTRAYNEQFF. DNA for the CDR3: TGTGCCAGCAGCTTAGAGGGCACACGGGCCTACAATGAGCAGTTCTTC.

This clonotype was seen a handful of times. The chain has TRBV7-2 and TRBJ2-7; perhaps TRBD2 as D (6 bases). CDR1 is SGHTA, CDR2 FQGNSA, per germline. V was shortened by 5 bases and J by 7 bases, with 21 bases between the two germline ends. The CDR3 consists of 15 residues. CDR3 sequence reads: CASSRDSTSYNEQYF. CDR3 DNA sequence: TGTGCCAGCAGCCGGGACTCAACTTCCTACAATGAGCAGTACTTC.

This clonotype was seen a single time. The chain combines TRBV3-1 with TRBJ2-7; 7 bases align to TRBD1. Germline V gene lookup returns CDR1 LGHDT and CDR2 YNNKEL (reference sequence). Losses at the gene ends were 3 bases for V and 6 bases for J; bases not matched to a gene: 2. CDR3 length: 12 amino acids. The CDR3 sequence is CASSQGTVEQYF. CDR3 sequence (DNA): TGTGCCAGCAGCCAGGGGACAGTCGAGCAGTACTTC.

This sequence joins TRBV4-2 and TRBJ2-3; D remains unclear. The length of the CDR3 is 12 residues. Germline CDR1 is LGHNA and CDR2 is YNFKEQ. Deletions cut 1 base from V and 6 bases from J, with 5 bases between. CDR3 in DNA: TGTGCCAGCAGCCAAGTTTCGGATACGCAGTATTTT. Protein product: CASSQVSDTQYF.

J is TRBJ1-2 and V is TRBV5-1; TRBD1 matches 7 bases. V lost 0 bases to trimming and J lost 8 bases; unmatched junction nucleotides: 7. The CDR3 runs to 14 residues. Per germline, CDR1 SGHRS and CDR2 YFSETQ. The CDR3 here is CASSLGRQGQGYTF. CDR3 DNA sequence: TGCGCCAGCAGCTTGGGAAGACAGGGCCAGGGCTACACCTTC.

The DNA of the CDR3 is TGCAGTGCTAGTCCCGGGGTCTCTGGGGCCAACGTCCTGACTTTC. As protein: CSASPGVSGANVLTF. The chain employs TRBV20-1 and TRBJ2-6, with D maybe TRBD2 (5 bases). Germline CDR1 is DFQATT and CDR2 is SNEGSKA (reference sequence). V was trimmed by 3 bases and J by 0 bases, leaving 9 bases between them. The CDR3 runs 15 residues.

As for this clonotype: Germline is not matched at one junction end, which may reflect a read error. The chain carries TRBV4-2 and TRBJ2-5, with 10 bases aligning to TRBD2. The CDR3 loop spans 18 amino acids. CDR1 is LGHNA, CDR2 YNFKEQ, per germline. The CDR3 nucleotides read TGTGCCAGCAACCAAGAAGGAACCGGGACTAGCGTCCCCCATGAGCAGTACTTC. This codes for CASNQEGTGTSVPHEQYF.

The chain employs TRBV11-2 and TRBJ2-5; no reliable D call. The V gene lost 3 bases and the J gene lost 3 bases, with 11 bases spanning the gap. The CDR3 runs to 14 residues. Per the germline V gene, CDR1 is SGHAT and CDR2 is FQNNGV. The CDR3 sequence is CASSFLAEKETQYF. The CDR3 region has the DNA TGTGCCAGCAGCTTCCTGGCGGAAAAAGAGACCCAGTACTTC.

V is TRBV7-8 and J is TRBJ2-7, with TRBD2 identical over 10 bases. J was trimmed by 4 bases and V by 6 bases; bases with no gene match: 9. The germline V gene encodes CDR1 SGHVS and CDR2 FQNEAQ. This CDR3 contains 15 residues. The CDR3 DNA follows: TGTGCCAGCAGACAACGGCTAGCGGGAGAATACGAGCAGTACTTC. It encodes CASRQRLAGEYEQYF.

This clonotype was observed a single time. The chain has TRBV5-5 and TRBJ2-1; D perhaps matches TRBD1 (7 bases). Per germline, CDR1 SGHKS and CDR2 YYEKEE (reference sequence). Trimming removed 4 bases at V and 5 bases at J, with 16 bases between. The CDR3 spans 15 residues. This CDR3 is CASSLYRGGDNEQFF. DNA of the CDR3: TGTGCCAGCAGCCTCTACAGGGGAGGTGACAATGAGCAGTTCTTC.

The chain employs TRBV20-1 and TRBJ1-1; 8 nucleotides match TRBD1. Germline loops: CDR1 DFQATT, CDR2 SNEGSKA (reference sequence). Germline trimming cut 5 bases from V and 7 bases from J; bases unmatched to any gene: 12. The CDR3 consists of 14 residues. The DNA for the CDR3 is TGCAGTGCTGCCGGGCCAGGGGGCCTGAATGAAGCTTTCTTT. It translates to CSAAGPGGLNEAFF.

The chain links TRBV5-1 to TRBJ1-6, with 10 bases identical to TRBD1. V gave up 4 bases and J gave up 7 bases; unmatched junction bases: 8. There are 16 residues in the CDR3. CDR1 and CDR2 from the germline V gene are SGHRS and YFSETQ. Here the CDR3 reads CASSHAGQGPNSPLHF. The CDR3 coding sequence is TGCGCCAGCAGCCATGCGGGACAGGGGCCAAATTCACCCCTCCACTTT.

The genes are TRBV27 and TRBJ2-7; D not certain. The last part of the DNA fits TRBJ2-5 better; the J call may be wrong. Germline V CDR1 and CDR2: MNHEY, SMNVEV (reference sequence). The CDR3 is 18 amino acids. This CDR3 is CASIDPRTEERLEETQYF. CDR3 nucleotide sequence: TGTGCCAGTATTGACCCCAGGACCGAGGAGCGACTTGAAGAGACCCAGTACTTC.

The rearrangement links TRBV28 to TRBJ1-2; 8 nucleotides match TRBD1. The V and J ends lost 2 bases and 6 bases, in that order; junction bases with no gene match: 8. Germline V gene data show CDR1 as MDHEN and CDR2 as SYDVKM. CDR3 size: 15 residues. In DNA, the CDR3 is TGTGCCAGCAGTTTAATAGGCCGGGACAGGAATGGCTACACCTTC. Its protein is CASSLIGRDRNGYTF.

V gene TRBV13 combines with J gene TRBJ2-1; a weak D match, TRBD2 (6 bases). This CDR3 spans 16 amino acids. Germline V gene sequence: CDR1 PRHDT, CDR2 FYEKMQ (reference sequence). V lost 2 bases and J 2 bases, leaving 13 bases between the germline ends. CDR3 nucleotides: TGTGCCAGCAGCTTAAACGCGGGGAGCCCCTACAATGAGCAGTTCTTC. Its translation is CASSLNAGSPYNEQFF. Supplemented by reference TRBV13 and TRBJ2-1, the full variable domain reads AAGVIQSPRHLIKEKRETATLKCYPIPRHDTVYWYQQGPGQDPQFLISFYEKMQSDKGSIPDRFSAQQFSDYHSELNMSSLELGDSALYFCASSLNAGSPYNEQFFGPGTRLTVL.

In this sample, this clonotype turned up once. In DNA form, the CDR3 reads TGTGCCACCAGCACCGGACAGGGAGGAGTTGGCTACACCTTC. Protein product: CATSTGQGGVGYTF. This chain joins TRBV15 and TRBJ1-2, with 8 bases fitting TRBD1. CDR1 is LNHNV, CDR2 YYDKDF, per germline (reference sequence). J lost 7 bases, V lost 4 bases, and 8 bases had no gene match. CDR3 length: 14 residues.